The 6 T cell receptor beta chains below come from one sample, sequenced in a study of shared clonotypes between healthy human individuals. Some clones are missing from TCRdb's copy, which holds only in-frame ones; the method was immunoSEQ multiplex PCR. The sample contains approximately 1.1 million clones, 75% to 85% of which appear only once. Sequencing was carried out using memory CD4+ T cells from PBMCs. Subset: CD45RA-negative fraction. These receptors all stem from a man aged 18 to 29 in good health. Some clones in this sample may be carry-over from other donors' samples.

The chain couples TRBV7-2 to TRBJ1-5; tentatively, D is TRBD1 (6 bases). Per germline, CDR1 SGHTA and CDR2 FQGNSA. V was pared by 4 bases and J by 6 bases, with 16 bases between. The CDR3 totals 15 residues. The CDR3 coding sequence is TGTGCCAGCAGCTCCCAAACAGGGCTGAGTCAGCCCCAGCATTTT. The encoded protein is CASSSQTGLSQPQHF.

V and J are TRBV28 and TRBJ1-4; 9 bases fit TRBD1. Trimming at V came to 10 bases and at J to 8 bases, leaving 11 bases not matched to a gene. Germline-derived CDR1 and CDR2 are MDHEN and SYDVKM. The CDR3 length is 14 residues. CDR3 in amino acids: CATRRGQGKEKLFF. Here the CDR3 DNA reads TGTGCCACCCGCCGGGGACAGGGTAAAGAAAAACTGTTTTTT.

The CDR3 is CASSQGGTGGSDTQYF. The CDR3 coding sequence is TGTGCCAGCAGCCAAGGGGGCACAGGAGGCTCAGATACGCAGTATTTT. V usage is TRBV4-2 and J usage is TRBJ2-3, with D possibly called TRBD1 or TRBD2 (5 bases each). This CDR3 region has 16 residues. V lost 1 base and J 4 bases, leaving 15 bases between the germline ends. From germline, CDR1 is LGHNA and CDR2 YNFKEQ.

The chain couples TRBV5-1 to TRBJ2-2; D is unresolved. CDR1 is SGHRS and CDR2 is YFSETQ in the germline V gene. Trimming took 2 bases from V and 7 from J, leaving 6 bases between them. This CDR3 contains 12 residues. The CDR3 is CASSFLGGELFF. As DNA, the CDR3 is TGCGCCAGCAGCTTTTTAGGCGGGGAGCTGTTTTTT.

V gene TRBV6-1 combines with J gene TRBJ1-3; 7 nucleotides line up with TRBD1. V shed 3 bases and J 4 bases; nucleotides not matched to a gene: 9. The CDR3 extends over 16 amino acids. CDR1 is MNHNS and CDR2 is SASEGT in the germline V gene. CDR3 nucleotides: TGTGCCAGCAGTGAGTACACAGGGGCCGGGGGAAACACCATATATTTT. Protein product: CASSEYTGAGGNTIYF.

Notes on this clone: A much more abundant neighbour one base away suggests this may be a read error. Written as DNA, the CDR3 is TGCGCCAGCAGCCACTCTTCAGGAGGGTACGAGCAGTACTTC. Its translation is CASSHSSGGYEQYF. The J gene is TRBJ2-7, the V gene TRBV4-1; perhaps TRBD2 as D (6 bases). The length of the CDR3 is 14 residues. With 3 bases removed from V and 4 bases from J, the gap between germline ends came to 13 bases. Germline V gives CDR1 MGHRA, CDR2 YSYEKL.